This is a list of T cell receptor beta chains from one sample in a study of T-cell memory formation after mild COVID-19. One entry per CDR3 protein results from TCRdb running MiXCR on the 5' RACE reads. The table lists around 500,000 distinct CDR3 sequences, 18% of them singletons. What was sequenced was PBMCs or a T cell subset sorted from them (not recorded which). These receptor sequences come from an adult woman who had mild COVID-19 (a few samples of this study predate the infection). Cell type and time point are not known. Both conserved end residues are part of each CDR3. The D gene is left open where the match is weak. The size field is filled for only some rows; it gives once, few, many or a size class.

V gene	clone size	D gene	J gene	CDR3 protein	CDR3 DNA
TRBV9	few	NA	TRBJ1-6	CASRTGDNSPLHF	TGTGCCAGCAGAACCGGGGATAATTCACCCCTCCACTTT
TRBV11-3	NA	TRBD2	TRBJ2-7	CASSSLAGLPYEQYF	TGTGCCAGCAGCTCACTAGCGGGGCTTCCCTACGAGCAGTACTTC
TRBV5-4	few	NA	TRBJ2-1	CASSLGKGNEQFF	TGTGCCAGCAGCTTGGGGAAGGGGAATGAGCAGTTCTTC
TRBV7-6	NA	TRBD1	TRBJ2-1	CASSLAGGEGDEQFF	TGTGCCAGCAGCTTAGCAGGGGGCGAGGGGGATGAGCAGTTCTTC
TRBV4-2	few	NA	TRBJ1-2	CASSQEGRNNYGYTF	TGTGCCAGCAGCCAAGAAGGGAGGAACAACTATGGCTACACCTTC
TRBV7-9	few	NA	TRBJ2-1	CASSFQAAAYNEQFF	TGTGCCAGCAGCTTCCAAGCAGCAGCCTACAATGAGCAGTTCTTC
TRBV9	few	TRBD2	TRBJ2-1	CASSVGGGSAQFF	TGTGCCAGCAGCGTAGGAGGCGGGAGCGCGCAGTTCTTC
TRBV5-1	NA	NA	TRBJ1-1	CASSLGGGTLNTEAFF	TGCGCCAGCAGCTTGGGGGGAGGGACCTTGAACACTGAAGCTTTCTTT
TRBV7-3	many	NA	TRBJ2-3	CASSKNGRTKTDTQYF	TGTGCCAGCAGTAAAAACGGCAGGACTAAGACAGATACGCAGTATTTT
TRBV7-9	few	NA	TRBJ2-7	CASSLIGGKYEQYF	TGTGCCAGCAGCTTAATCGGGGGCAAATACGAGCAGTACTTC
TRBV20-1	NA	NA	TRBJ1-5	CSARTPNQPQHF	TGCAGTGCTAGGACACCGAATCAGCCCCAGCATTTT
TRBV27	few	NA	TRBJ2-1	CASSKTRTDYNEQFF	TGTGCCAGCAGCAAAACCCGGACAGATTACAATGAGCAGTTCTTC
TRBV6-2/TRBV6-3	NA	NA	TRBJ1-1	CASVTGGPLNTEAFF	TGTGCCAGCGTCACAGGAGGCCCTTTAAACACTGAAGCTTTCTTT
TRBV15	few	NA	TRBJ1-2	CATSRGGTHDNYGYTF	TGTGCCACCAGCAGAGGCGGGACACATGACAACTATGGCTACACCTTC
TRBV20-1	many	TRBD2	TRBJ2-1	CSARSGSSMYEQFF	TGCAGTGCTAGGAGCGGGAGTTCTATGTATGAGCAGTTCTTC
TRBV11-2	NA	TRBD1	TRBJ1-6	CASSITGGLNNSPLHF	TGTGCCAGCAGCATTACAGGGGGGCTCAATAATTCACCCCTCCACTTT
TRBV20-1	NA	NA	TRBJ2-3	CSARKSTGIDTQYF	TGCAGTGCTAGGAAGAGTACAGGGATAGATACGCAGTATTTT
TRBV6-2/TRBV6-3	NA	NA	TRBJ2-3	CASSYSILAGLNSTDTQYF	TGTGCCAGCAGTTACTCGATTTTGGCGGGCTTGAACAGCACAGATACGCAGTATTTT
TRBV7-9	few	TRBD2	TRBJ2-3	CASSQGLADPTDTQYF	TGTGCCAGCAGTCAAGGACTAGCGGACCCCACAGATACGCAGTATTTT
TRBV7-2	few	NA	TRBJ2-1	CASSHPYNEQFF	TGTGCCAGCAGCCACCCCTACAATGAGCAGTTCTTC
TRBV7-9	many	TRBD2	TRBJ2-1	CASSSSGLARDNEQFF	TGTGCCAGCAGCTCATCGGGACTAGCGCGGGACAATGAGCAGTTCTTC
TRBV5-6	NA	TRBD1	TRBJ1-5	CASSNGWGQGGQPQHF	TGTGCCAGCAGCAACGGCTGGGGACAGGGCGGTCAGCCCCAGCATTTT
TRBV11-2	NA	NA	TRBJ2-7	CASSLEPGITYEQYF	TGTGCCAGCAGCTTAGAACCAGGGATCACCTACGAGCAGTACTTC
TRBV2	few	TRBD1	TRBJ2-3	CASRLTGGTDTQYF	TGTGCCAGCAGGCTTACAGGGGGCACAGATACGCAGTATTTT
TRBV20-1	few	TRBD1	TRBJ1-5	CSAPLRQGANEPQHF	TGCAGTGCTCCCTTAAGGCAGGGGGCTAACGAGCCCCAGCATTTT
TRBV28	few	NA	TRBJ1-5	CASSLVANQPQHF	TGTGCCAGCAGTTTAGTAGCCAATCAGCCCCAGCATTTT
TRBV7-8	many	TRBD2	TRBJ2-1	CASSLRPLAGAYNEQFF	TGTGCCAGCAGCTTAAGACCACTAGCGGGAGCATACAATGAGCAGTTCTTC
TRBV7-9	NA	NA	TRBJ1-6	CASSRKEDQPLHF	TGTGCCAGCAGTAGAAAGGAGGATCAACCCCTCCACTTT
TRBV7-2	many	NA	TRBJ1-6	CASSLAGVRNSPLHF	TGTGCCAGCAGCTTAGCCGGGGTCCGGAATTCACCCCTCCACTTT
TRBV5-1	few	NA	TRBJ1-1	CASSPTTSMNTEAFF	TGCGCCAGCAGCCCCACCACAAGCATGAACACTGAAGCTTTCTTT
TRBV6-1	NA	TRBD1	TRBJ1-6	CASSEPGQGSYNSPLHF	TGTGCCAGCAGTGAACCCGGACAGGGCTCCTATAATTCACCCCTCCACTTT
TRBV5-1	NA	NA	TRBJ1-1	CASSTGRTEAFF	TGCGCCAGCAGCACAGGGAGGACTGAAGCTTTCTTT